This T cell receptor (beta chain) was identified during a study of cytomegalovirus exposure and HLA in healthy donors. The germline V gene has CDR1 MRHNA and CDR2 SNTAGT. Trimming pared 7 bases from V and 9 bases from J, leaving 9 bases between. This CDR3 contains 11 residues. PCR primers comprised 60 Vbeta and 13 Jbeta primers. Repertoires were generated with immunoSEQ multiplex PCR, while TCRdb's copy carries only in-frame clones and drops some. The sample records 100,000 to 150,000 clones, around 80% being singletons. Material: PBMCs. The TCR sequence derives from a woman in her twenties or thirties in good health and CMV-seronegative. V usage is TRBV6-4 and J usage is TRBJ2-2; TRBD1 is a possible D gene (6 bases). CDR3: CASNGQRELFF. The CDR3 DNA follows: TGTGCCAGCAACGGACAGCGGGAGCTGTTTTTT.